Following are 24 T cell receptor beta chains from one sample sequenced in a study of blood T cells in healthy people across ages. A second about 6 to 12 cycle PCR used barcoded and J-beta primers. One entry per CDR3 protein results from TCRdb running MiXCR on the 5' RACE reads. The data show hundreds of thousands of distinct CDR3 sequences, with about 48% seen just once and roughly 13% held by the top ten. The sample was blood. Receptors originate from a man aged 25 to 40 in good health.

The CDR3 spells CATPSGWTEAFF. The DNA of the CDR3 is TGCGCCACCCCCAGTGGATGGACTGAAGCTTTCTTT. The chain employs TRBV5-1 and TRBJ1-1, with unresolved D. Germline V CDR1 and CDR2: SGHRS, YFSETQ. This CDR3 contains 12 residues. V was pared by 9 bases and J by 5 bases, with 14 bases between.

The V gene is TRBV20-1, the J gene TRBJ1-2, with D perhaps TRBD1 (6 bases). Germline CDR1 is DFQATT and CDR2 is SNEGSKA (reference sequence). Trimming removed 6 bases at V and 1 base at J, with 21 bases between. There are 16 residues in the CDR3. CDR3 in DNA: TGCAGTGCCTCCGTTAGGGGGTCGACCCTTAACTATGGCTACACCTTC. Protein: CSASVRGSTLNYGYTF.

The CDR3 sequence is CASSSRQDRQYNEQFF. The CDR3 nucleotides are TGTGCCAGCAGCTCGCGCCAGGACAGGCAGTACAATGAGCAGTTCTTC. V is TRBV7-2 and J is TRBJ2-1; 7 nucleotides match TRBD1. V dropped 4 bases and J dropped 4; count of bases not matched to a gene: 10. In germline, CDR1 is SGHTA, CDR2 FQGNSA. This CDR3 region has 16 residues.

The J gene is TRBJ2-7, the V gene TRBV30; D unresolved. Trimming shortened V by 2 bases and J by 7 bases, and 18 bases separated the two germline ends. This CDR3 has 14 amino acids. The germline gives CDR1 GTSNPN, CDR2 SVGIG (reference sequence). CDR3 nucleotides: TGTGCCTGGAGTATCTGGGAAACCCATGGGGAGCAGTACTTC. It specifies CAWSIWETHGEQYF. Full variable domain (missing parts from reference TRBV30 and TRBJ2-7): SQTIHQWPATLVQPVGSPLSLECTVEGTSNPNLYWYRQAAGRGLQLLFYSVGIGQISSEVPQNLSASRPQDRQFILSSKKLLLSDSGFYLCAWSIWETHGEQYFGPGTRLTVT.

Comments on this clonotype: Germline is not matched at one junction end, which may reflect a read error. The rearrangement links TRBV9 to TRBJ2-7; TRBD1 agrees at 11 bases. The CDR3 length is 14 residues. Germline-derived CDR1 and CDR2 are SGDLS and YYNGEE. CDR3 protein: CVSSEDRGPYEQYF. In DNA, the CDR3 is TGTGTCAGCAGCGAGGACAGGGGGCCGTACGAGCAGTACTTC.

This chain joins TRBV5-1 and TRBJ1-2, with 7 nucleotides matching TRBD1. The V gene end was trimmed by 3 bases and the J gene end by 4 bases; junction bases not matched to a gene: 6. The CDR3 is made up of 14 amino acids. CDR1 and CDR2 from the germline V gene are SGHRS and YFSETQ. The CDR3, as DNA: TGCGCCAGCAGCTCTCCGGGACAGTCCTATGGCTACACCTTC. It encodes CASSSPGQSYGYTF. The full variable domain, rest sourced from reference TRBV5-1 and TRBJ1-2, is KAGVTQTPRYLIKTRGQQVTLSCSPISGHRSVSWYQQTPGQGLQFLFEYFSETQRNKGNFPGRFSGRQFSNSRSEMNVSTLELGDSALYLCASSSPGQSYGYTFGSGTRLTVV.

The chain combines TRBV5-5 with TRBJ2-3; D is uncertain. The V gene's germline CDR1 is SGHKS and CDR2 YYEKEE (reference sequence). Trimming took 0 bases from V and 0 from J, leaving 11 bases between them. This CDR3 spans 16 amino acids. The CDR3 region is CASSLGQTTSTDTQYF. The CDR3 DNA follows: TGTGCCAGCAGCTTGGGGCAGACAACTAGCACAGATACGCAGTATTTT.

The chain couples TRBV18 to TRBJ1-2; D not certain. Trimming shortened V by 4 bases and J by 6 bases, and 12 bases separated the two germline ends. This CDR3 is built from 13 residues. Germline V lookup: CDR1 KGHSH, CDR2 LQKENI. The CDR3 coding sequence is TGTGCCAGCTCACACGAGGACGGCGATGGCTACACCTTC. It is translated as CASSHEDGDGYTF.

The DNA for the CDR3 is TGTGCCAGCAGCCACCTACTTACAGGGAACACTGAAGCTTTCTTT. Its protein product is CASSHLLTGNTEAFF. The chain links TRBV4-2 to TRBJ1-1; D might be TRBD1 (5 bases). V lost 3 bases, J lost 1 base, and 12 bases lay in between. Germline loops: CDR1 LGHNA, CDR2 YNFKEQ. This CDR3 has 15 residues.

This chain uses TRBV20-1 with TRBJ2-5; no clear D. Per the germline V gene, CDR1 is DFQATT and CDR2 is SNEGSKA (reference sequence). This CDR3 is built from 12 residues. Trimming stripped 5 bases from V and 6 bases from J, with 13 bases between. DNA of the CDR3: TGCAGTGCTCACCTCAGCACCCAGACCCAGTACTTC. Translated: CSAHLSTQTQYF.

This clonotype was observed a few times. This chain joins TRBV29-1 and TRBJ2-3; TRBD2 is a possible D gene (6 bases). The germline V and J ends were trimmed by 7 bases and 0 bases, with 14 bases remaining between them. In germline, CDR1 is SQVTM, CDR2 ANQGSEA. The CDR3 has 14 amino acids. CDR3 coding DNA: TGCAGCGCTCCCCTGGGGGGAAGCACAGATACGCAGTATTTT. This gives the protein CSAPLGGSTDTQYF.

This clonotype occurred a few times. The V and J genes are TRBV4-1 and TRBJ2-3; no firm D call. Per germline, CDR1 MGHRA and CDR2 YSYEKL. This CDR3 has 12 amino acids. The V and J ends lost 1 base and 10 bases respectively, with 9 bases between them. The CDR3 sequence: CASSQGVPPQYF. Written as DNA, the CDR3 is TGCGCCAGCAGCCAAGGGGTCCCCCCGCAGTATTTT.

This clonotype was picked up a small number of times. This sequence joins TRBV4-2 and TRBJ1-2, with D possibly being TRBD1 (5 bases). Per germline, CDR1 LGHNA and CDR2 YNFKEQ. V was pared by 4 bases and J by 8 bases, with 20 bases between. This CDR3 region has 15 residues. The DNA for the CDR3 is TGTGCCAGCAGCCGCAACACGGGGGAGGTCGGGGGCTACACCTTC. This gives the protein CASSRNTGEVGGYTF.

This clonotype has just a few counts. The J gene is TRBJ2-5, the V gene TRBV20-1, with a possible D match to TRBD1 (5 bases). Germline lookup yields CDR1 DFQATT and CDR2 SNEGSKA (reference sequence). The CDR3 has 11 amino acids. V lost 5 bases and J 8 bases, leaving 12 bases between the germline ends. CDR3 protein: CSAGAKATQYF. In DNA, the CDR3 is TGCAGTGCTGGGGCGAAGGCAACCCAGTACTTC.

The sample holds a few counts of this clonotype. J is TRBJ2-7 and V is TRBV12-3 or TRBV12-4; D is possibly TRBD1 (5 bases). The V gene lost 7 bases and the J gene lost 2 bases, with 15 bases spanning the gap. This CDR3 is 14 amino acids long. The CDR3 protein is CASTVHDSAYEQYF. CDR3 bases: TGTGCCAGCACCGTACATGACAGCGCCTACGAGCAGTACTTC.

V is TRBV29-1 and J is TRBJ2-2; D is possibly TRBD2 (5 bases). The CDR3 sequence is 12 residues long. Germline assignment: CDR1 SQVTM and CDR2 ANQGSEA. V was shortened by 5 bases and J by 8 bases, with 12 bases between the two germline ends. The CDR3 DNA is TGCAGCGTTCGGGAACAGTGGGGGGAGCTGTTTTTT. Protein product: CSVREQWGELFF.

This clonotype occurred a few times. This chain connects TRBV6-2 or TRBV6-3 to TRBJ2-5, with 11 positions matching TRBD2. V trimming: 4 bases; J trimming: 5 bases; junction bases outside the gene matches: 12. The V gene's germline CDR1 is MNHEY and CDR2 SVGEGT. This CDR3 is built from 17 residues. The CDR3, as DNA: TGTGCCAGCAGTTTTTCCAAGACTAGCGGGGATAAGGAGACCCAGTACTTC. Residues: CASSFSKTSGDKETQYF.

The rearrangement links TRBV20-1 to TRBJ2-5; D perhaps matches TRBD1 (6 bases). The V and J ends lost 6 bases and 1 base respectively, with 21 bases between them. Germline CDR1 and CDR2: DFQATT and SNEGSKA (reference sequence). This CDR3 comprises 16 residues. This CDR3 reads CSAQDPRQASQETQYF. The CDR3 nucleotides read TGCAGTGCGCAGGACCCTCGACAGGCCTCCCAAGAGACCCAGTACTTC.

This rearrangement joins TRBV20-1 to TRBJ2-7; 9 bases match TRBD1. Germline lookup yields CDR1 DFQATT and CDR2 SNEGSKA (reference sequence). The CDR3 has 15 residues. Germline trimming cut 5 bases from V and 2 bases from J; bases unmatched to any gene: 10. CDR3 DNA sequence: TGCAGTGCTGCTACACGGGACAGGGCTCCCTACGAGCAGTACTTC. This encodes CSAATRDRAPYEQYF.

This rearrangement joins TRBV9 to TRBJ2-2, with D unclear. V was cut by 7 bases and J by 1 base, with 8 bases left in between. CDR1 SGDLS and CDR2 YYNGEE come from the germline V gene. The CDR3 runs to 13 residues. CDR3 sequence (DNA): TGTGCCAGCGGGAAGAGGAACACCGGGGAGCTGTTTTTT. This codes for CASGKRNTGELFF.

The chain uses TRBV24-1 and TRBJ2-7, with D uncertain. In germline, CDR1 is KGHDR, CDR2 SFDVKD. The CDR3 covers 15 residues. V lost 8 bases and J 3 bases, leaving 19 bases between the germline ends. CDR3 amino acids: CATTLGSSLIYEQYF. The CDR3 bases are TGTGCCACCACCCTGGGGTCCTCTCTGATCTACGAGCAGTACTTC.

This clonotype was detected many times. V gene TRBV7-2 combines with J gene TRBJ2-3, with D unresolved. The ends were cut back, 1 base at V and 2 bases at J, with 7 bases in the middle. In germline, CDR1 is SGHTA, CDR2 FQGNSA. CDR3 length: 14 residues. CDR3 nucleotide sequence: TGTGCCAGCAGCTTAGACTACCCCACAGATACGCAGTATTTT. Amino acids: CASSLDYPTDTQYF.

This clonotype occurred a few times. The chain couples TRBV27 to TRBJ2-1; D not resolved. Germline V gives CDR1 MNHEY, CDR2 SMNVEV (reference sequence). The CDR3 loop spans 11 amino acids. Deletions cut 2 bases from V and 13 bases from J, with 9 bases between. This CDR3 is CASSLRLLQFF. The CDR3 coding sequence is TGTGCCAGCAGTTTACGACTGTTACAGTTCTTC.

Here the CDR3 reads CASSWAGGTEAFF. The DNA of the CDR3 is TGTGCCAGCAGCTGGGCGGGAGGCACTGAAGCTTTCTTT. This sequence joins TRBV12-3 or TRBV12-4 and TRBJ1-1; D gene uncertain. This CDR3 comprises 13 residues. V lost 6 bases, J lost 4 bases, and 12 bases lay in between.